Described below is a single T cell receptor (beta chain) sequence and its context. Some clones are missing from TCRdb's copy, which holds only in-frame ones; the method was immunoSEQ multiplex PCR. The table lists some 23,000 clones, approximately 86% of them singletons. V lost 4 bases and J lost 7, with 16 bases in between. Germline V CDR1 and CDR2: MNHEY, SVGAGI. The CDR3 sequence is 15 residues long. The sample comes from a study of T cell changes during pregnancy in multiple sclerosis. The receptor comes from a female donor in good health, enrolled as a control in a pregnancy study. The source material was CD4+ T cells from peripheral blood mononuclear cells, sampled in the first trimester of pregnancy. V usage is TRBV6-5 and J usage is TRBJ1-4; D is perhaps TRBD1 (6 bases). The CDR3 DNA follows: TGTGCCAGCAGTTCCCTCGACAGGATTGGTGAAAAACTGTTTTTT. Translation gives CASSSLDRIGEKLFF.